The rows below give T cell receptor beta chains drawn from one sample of a study of OX40 agonist ivuxolimab in advanced cancers. Measured with immunoSEQ multiplex PCR; TCRdb has only the in-frame clones, and not every one. Of about 18,000 clones in the sample, over 60% were seen once. The material sequenced was CD4+ or CD8+ T cells sorted from blood, taken in a trial of the OX40 agonist ivuxolimab. These receptors were obtained from an adult with an advanced solid tumor such as melanoma, head and neck, liver or kidney cancer. CDR3s include the opening cysteine and the closing phenylalanine or tryptophan. Fields, in order: clone size, V gene, D gene, J gene, CDR3 DNA, CDR3 protein. A D gene is named only where the DNA matches it firmly. Clone size is not always given. Where it is, it says once, few, many or a class for expanded clones.

-	TRBV5-4	TRBD2	TRBJ2-1	TGTGCCAGCAACCCAAGCGGGAGTCCTTCCTACAATGAGCAGTTCTTC	CASNPSGSPSYNEQFF
-	TRBV7-2	TRBD1	TRBJ2-7	TGTGCCAGCAGCCAGGGACAGGCGATTTCCTACGAGCAGTACTTC	CASSQGQAISYEQYF
once	TRBV2	-	TRBJ1-2	TGTGCCAGCAGTGAAACGGGGGGCGGAAATGGCTACACCTTC	CASSETGGGNGYTF
-	TRBV6-5	TRBD1	TRBJ1-5	TGTGCCAGCAGTTACTCGGGACAGCTCAATCAGCCCCAGCATTTT	CASSYSGQLNQPQHF
-	TRBV27	-	TRBJ2-7	TGTGCCAGCAGTTTATCCAATAATTACGAGCAGTACTTC	CASSLSNNYEQYF
-	TRBV19	-	TRBJ1-1	TGTGCCACCACTTATGGGGTCTGGGGGGGGACTGAAGCTTTCTTT	CATTYGVWGGTEAFF
once	TRBV7-6	-	TRBJ2-2	TGTGCCAGCAGCTTAGTGGGAGCCCACACCGGGGAGCTGTTTTTT	CASSLVGAHTGELFF
-	TRBV7-9	TRBD2	TRBJ2-1	TGTGCCAGCAGCTTATTACTAGCGTGGAATGAGCAGTTCTTC	CASSLLLAWNEQFF
-	TRBV19	-	TRBJ1-1	TGTGCCAGTAGCCCCAGTAGAGGGGGCACTGAAGCTTTCTTT	CASSPSRGGTEAFF
-	TRBV19	-	TRBJ2-3	TGTGCCAGTAGTATAGACCCGGCAGATACGCAGTATTTT	CASSIDPADTQYF
-	TRBV4-1	TRBD2	TRBJ2-7	TGCGCCAGCAGCCAAACTAGCGCTTCCTACGAGCAGTACTTC	CASSQTSASYEQYF
-	TRBV7-9	TRBD2	TRBJ2-3	TGTGCCAGCAGCTTAGGTGAGCGGGATGCTAGCACAGATACGCAGTATTTT	CASSLGERDASTDTQYF
-	TRBV14	TRBD2	TRBJ2-1	TGTGCCAGCAGCCCGACTAGCGGGTGGGGCTCCTACAATGAGCAGTTCTTC	CASSPTSGWGSYNEQFF
-	TRBV27	TRBD2	TRBJ2-1	TGTGCCAGCAGTGGGCGACTAGCGGGACATGAGCAGTTCTTC	CASSGRLAGHEQFF
-	TRBV2	TRBD1	TRBJ1-1	TGTGCCAGCACCTCCTCTGGGACAGGGAACACTGAAGCTTTCTTT	CASTSSGTGNTEAFF
-	TRBV16	-	TRBJ1-2	TGTGCCAGCAGCCAGGCCCCTACAGGGATAATAAATGGCTACACCTTC	CASSQAPTGIINGYTF
-	TRBV11-3	-	TRBJ2-1	TGTGCCAGCAGCCTTCGGAGCGAGCAGTTCTTC	CASSLRSEQFF
-	TRBV5-1	-	TRBJ2-7	TGCGCCAGCAGCTCCGCTGGCGGCTCCTACGAGCAGTACTTC	CASSSAGGSYEQYF
-	TRBV14	-	TRBJ2-7	TGTGCCAGCAGCCAAGAGTGGCAGGGTAGCGAGCAGTACTTC	CASSQEWQGSEQYF
medium-sized	TRBV19	-	TRBJ1-1	TGTGCCAGCAGGGGTTGGAACACTGAAGCTTTCTTT	CASRGWNTEAFF
-	TRBV25-1	-	TRBJ2-4	TGTGCCAGCAGTGAATCCCAGGGTCCGGACATTCAGTACTTC	CASSESQGPDIQYF
-	TRBV9	-	TRBJ2-7	TGTGCCAGCAGCCCCTCCGGGTACGAGCAGTACTTC	CASSPSGYEQYF
-	TRBV13	-	TRBJ1-1	TGTGCCAGTTCGGCCGGATCCTACTTTAACACTGAAGCTTTCTTT	CASSAGSYFNTEAFF
-	TRBV19	TRBD1	TRBJ1-5	TGTGCCAGTAGTATAGGGACAGGGGGTCAGCCCCAGCATTTT	CASSIGTGGQPQHF
-	TRBV28	-	TRBJ1-1	TGTGCCAGCAGTTTAGGGGGGGTGGGCACTGAAGCTTTCTTT	CASSLGGVGTEAFF
-	TRBV27	-	TRBJ1-2	TGTGCCAGCAGTCCCGGTACATTTGGAATAAGTGGCTACACCTTC	CASSPGTFGISGYTF
-	TRBV6-5	TRBD1	TRBJ1-2	TGTGCCAGCAGTTACTCGACCCAGGGGGCGAATGGCTACACCTTC	CASSYSTQGANGYTF
few	TRBV9	TRBD2	TRBJ2-7	TGTGCCAGCAGCACAGGACTAGCGGCCTACGAGCAGTACTTC	CASSTGLAAYEQYF
-	TRBV27	-	TRBJ2-3	TGTGCCAGCAGTTTTGTGGACGGAACAGATACGCAGTATTTT	CASSFVDGTDTQYF
-	TRBV2	-	TRBJ2-1	TGTGCCAGCAGTGGTGGACTAACCGACAATGAGCAGTTCTTC	CASSGGLTDNEQFF
-	TRBV7-8	TRBD1	TRBJ1-2	TGTGCCAGCAGCCCCCAAGGAGGGGACAGCTTCTATTATGGCTACACCTTC	CASSPQGGDSFYYGYTF
few	TRBV4-1	-	TRBJ1-1	TGCGCCAGCAGCCATTCGAGGGGTGCGAACACTGAAGCTTTCTTT	CASSHSRGANTEAFF